This TCR beta chain was obtained from a study of T cell repertoires in cytomegalovirus infection. As regards this clonotype: What it recognizes is unknown.

A single record per CDR3 protein comes from TCRdb applying MiXCR to the reads. The repertoire holds roughly 200,000 distinct CDR3 sequences, with about 39% as singletons. CDR1 is SGDLS, CDR2 YYNGEE, per germline. The CDR3 extends over 15 amino acids. After removal of 4 bases from V and 7 bases from J, the junction contained 8 bases not matched to a gene. The rearrangement uses TRBV9 and TRBJ2-1, with 10 bases matching TRBD2. This TCR came from a human donor in good health (CMV status not recorded). Some clones in this sample may be carry-over from other donors' samples. The material sequenced was CD8+ T cells from cultured PBMCs, taken from culture after CMV antigen stimulation. Here the CDR3 DNA reads TGTGCCAGCAGCCGATCTAGCGGGAGAGAGAATGAGCAGTTCTTC. This translates into CASSRSSGRENEQFF.